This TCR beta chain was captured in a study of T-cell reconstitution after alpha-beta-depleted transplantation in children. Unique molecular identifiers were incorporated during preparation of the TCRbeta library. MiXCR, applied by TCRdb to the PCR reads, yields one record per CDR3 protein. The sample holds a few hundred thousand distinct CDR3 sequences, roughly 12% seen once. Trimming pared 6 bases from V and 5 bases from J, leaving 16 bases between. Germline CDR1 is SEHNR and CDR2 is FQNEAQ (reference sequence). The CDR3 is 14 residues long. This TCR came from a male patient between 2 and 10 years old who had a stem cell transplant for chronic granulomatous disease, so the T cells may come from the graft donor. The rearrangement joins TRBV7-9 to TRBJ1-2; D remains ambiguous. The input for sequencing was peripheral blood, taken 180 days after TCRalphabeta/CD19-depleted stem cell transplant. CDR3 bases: TGTGCCAGCAGTCCATCGGGGTGGAATTATGGCTACACCTTC. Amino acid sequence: CASSPSGWNYGYTF.